This TCR beta chain was sequenced during a study of CD8+CD57+ T cells in acquired aplastic anemia. The CDR3 consists of 14 residues. The junction had 3 bases not matched to a gene; V was cut back by 2 bases and J by 8 bases. Germline CDR1 reads MNHEY; CDR2 reads SVGAGI. Selection for sequencing was limited to patients who had shown CD8+CD57+ cell expansion by flow cytometry. This clonotype was found many times. Both TCR beta VDJ combination and CDR3 sequence profiling were carried out. Genomic DNA was the template for this profiling. TCRdb processed the reads anew with MiXCR; each CDR3 protein has one entry. Among hundreds of thousands of distinct CDR3 sequences listed, 56% were seen once.

The receptor's source is a human donor with aplastic anemia. Sequencing input: sorted CD4+, CD8+, or CD8+CD57+ T cells (not recorded which) from PBMCs. The rearrangement links TRBV6-5 to TRBJ1-5; 10 positions agree with TRBD1. CDR3 sequence reads: CASSYGQGEEPQHF. Here the CDR3 DNA reads TGTGCCAGCAGTTACGGACAGGGGGAAGAGCCCCAGCATTTT.